Listed below are T cell receptor beta chains from one sample, sequenced in a study of blood T cells in healthy people across ages. In TCRdb, the 5' RACE reads were re-called with MiXCR into one record per CDR3 protein. The data contain some 1.4 million distinct CDR3 sequences, 42% of them singletons. Sequenced material: blood. The receptor source for this set is a woman aged 18-35 years in good health. The CDR3 runs from the conserved cysteine through the conserved F or W. D genes are given only for firm matches. Where a row states a size, it is once, few, many or the class of an expanded clone; other rows omit it.

V gene	J gene	D gene	clone size	CDR3 protein	CDR3 DNA
TRBV20-1	TRBJ2-3	.	.	CSASFPPAVGADTQYF	TGCAGTGCTTCTTTCCCACCCGCGGTAGGGGCAGATACGCAGTATTTT
TRBV10-3	TRBJ2-5	TRBD1	many	CAIRGTGETQYF	TGTGCCATCAGGGGGACAGGGGAGACCCAGTACTTC
TRBV20-1	TRBJ2-3	.	.	CSARPPGRPTGTQYF	TGCAGTGCTAGACCACCGGGGCGGCCCACCGGTACGCAGTATTTT
TRBV11-2	TRBJ2-7	.	few	CASSLVVVASGAYEQYF	TGTGCCAGCAGCTTGGTGGTAGTGGCGTCAGGGGCATACGAGCAGTACTTC
TRBV3-1	TRBJ2-7	TRBD2	.	CASRRLAGHNEQYF	TGTGCCTCCCGAAGGCTAGCGGGCCACAATGAGCAGTACTTC
TRBV4-1	TRBJ2-7	.	.	CAGSPRDKAYEQYF	TGCGCCGGCAGCCCACGGGACAAAGCCTACGAGCAGTACTTC
TRBV18	TRBJ1-2	.	.	CASHARDNYGYTF	TGTGCCAGCCACGCTAGAGACAACTATGGCTACACCTTC
TRBV20-1	TRBJ1-2	.	.	CSARDQEGVVYGYTF	TGCAGTGCTAGAGATCAAGAGGGGGTGGTGTATGGCTACACCTTC
TRBV5-1	TRBJ2-1	TRBD2	.	CASSPRLAGADYNEQFF	TGCGCCAGCAGCCCCCGACTAGCGGGAGCTGACTACAATGAGCAGTTCTTC
TRBV29-1	TRBJ1-2	.	few	CSVVIRDQGSSGYTF	TGCAGCGTGGTCATCCGGGACCAGGGAAGTTCTGGCTACACCTTC
TRBV27	TRBJ1-2	.	many	CASTPSGVAPFYGYTF	TGTGCCAGCACCCCCTCCGGGGTAGCGCCATTCTATGGCTACACCTTC
TRBV6-1	TRBJ1-2	TRBD1	.	CASSGGTGGANYGYTF	TGTGCCAGCAGTGGCGGGACAGGGGGCGCGAACTATGGCTACACCTTC
TRBV3-1	TRBJ2-7	TRBD1	few	CASQGARYEQYF	TGTGCCAGCCAGGGGGCTCGCTACGAGCAGTACTTC
TRBV13	TRBJ1-2	TRBD1	.	CASSLRDRDFGGYTF	TGTGCCAGCAGCTTACGGGACAGGGATTTTGGTGGCTACACCTTC
TRBV20-1	TRBJ2-3	TRBD2	.	CSTLGSSGTTDTQYF	TGCAGCACCCTCGGATCCAGCGGGACCACAGATACGCAGTATTTT
TRBV28	TRBJ2-7	.	.	CASSPPWQSSYEQYF	TGTGCCAGCAGCCCACCTTGGCAGAGCTCCTACGAGCAGTACTTC
TRBV29-1	TRBJ2-1	TRBD2	.	CSVGKRDHNEQFF	TGCAGCGTTGGAAAGCGGGATCACAATGAGCAGTTCTTC
TRBV7-6	TRBJ2-3	.	few	CASSDRAGRDTQYF	TGTGCCAGCAGCGATCGGGCGGGCCGGGATACGCAGTATTTT
TRBV7-2	TRBJ2-7	TRBD2	.	CASSFWGTSGIVSSYNEQYF	TGTGCCAGCAGCTTTTGGGGGACTAGCGGGATCGTGAGCTCCTACAATGAGCAGTACTTC
TRBV12-3/TRBV12-4	TRBJ2-6	.	.	CASSFEGSGANVLTF	TGTGCCAGCAGTTTTGAGGGGTCTGGGGCCAACGTCCTGACTTTC
TRBV29-1	TRBJ1-4	.	.	CSVEDSGVFGKLLF	TGCAGCGTTGAAGATTCGGGGGTCTTCGGGAAACTGTTATTT
TRBV6-1	TRBJ2-5	.	few	CASSHPETQYF	TGTGCCAGCAGCCACCCAGAGACCCAGTACTTC
TRBV6-1	TRBJ2-4	TRBD1	.	CASSPQDRGTKNIQYF	TGTGCCAGCAGTCCTCAGGACAGGGGCACCAAAAACATTCAGTACTTC
TRBV29-1	TRBJ1-1	.	few	CSVVGHLKNTEAFF	TGCAGCGTTGTAGGGCATTTGAAGAACACTGAAGCTTTCTTT
TRBV6-5	TRBJ1-2	.	.	CASTPGRDYGYTF	TGTGCCAGCACCCCAGGGAGGGACTATGGCTACACCTTC
TRBV10-3	TRBJ2-1	.	.	CAISESTATPGNEQFF	TGTGCCATCAGTGAGTCGACTGCCACCCCAGGCAATGAGCAGTTCTTC
TRBV7-2	TRBJ1-2	.	.	CASSPSQGINYGYTF	TGTGCCAGCAGCCCTAGCCAGGGAATTAACTATGGCTACACCTTC
TRBV4-2	TRBJ1-1	TRBD1	.	CASSQGTGRHTEAFF	TGTGCCAGCAGCCAGGGGACAGGGCGGCACACTGAAGCTTTCTTT
TRBV7-8	TRBJ2-2	TRBD1	once	CASSYWTGITGELFF	TGTGCCAGCAGCTATTGGACAGGGATCACCGGGGAGCTGTTTTTT
TRBV29-1	TRBJ2-5	TRBD1	few	CSVEAGTARYF	TGCAGCGTTGAAGCCGGGACAGCTAGGTACTTC
TRBV4-1	TRBJ2-7	.	few	CASSQPGHVSYEQYF	TGCGCCAGCAGCCAACCGGGACACGTGTCCTACGAGCAGTACTTC
TRBV25-1	TRBJ2-5	.	few	CASSEAGGETQYF	TGTGCCAGCAGTGAGGCCGGAGGGGAGACCCAGTACTTC
TRBV12-3/TRBV12-4	TRBJ1-1	.	.	CASSTTDIQNTEAFF	TGTGCCAGCAGTACCACCGACATACAGAACACTGAAGCTTTCTTT
TRBV14	TRBJ1-1	.	.	CASSQDLGGTEAFF	TGTGCCAGCAGCCAAGATCTGGGGGGCACTGAAGCTTTCTTT
TRBV6-6	TRBJ2-5	TRBD1	.	CASSSGGRQETQYF	TGTGCCAGCAGCTCAGGGGGACGCCAAGAGACCCAGTACTTC
TRBV28	TRBJ2-3	TRBD2	.	CASSSTRLAGGPSDTQYF	TGTGCCAGCAGCTCTACCCGACTAGCGGGGGGGCCATCAGATACGCAGTATTTT
TRBV2	TRBJ1-5	TRBD1	few	CASSRQGFTQPQHF	TGTGCCAGCAGCCGACAGGGGTTCACTCAGCCCCAGCATTTT
TRBV20-1	TRBJ2-1	.	few	CSARPGVVYNEQFF	TGCAGTGCAAGGCCGGGGGTCGTCTACAATGAGCAGTTCTTC
TRBV6-1	TRBJ1-1	TRBD1	few	CASSEALTGFPTEAFF	TGTGCCAGCAGTGAGGCCCTGACAGGGTTTCCCACTGAAGCTTTCTTT
TRBV20-1	TRBJ2-3	.	.	CSAPGRANADTQYF	TGCAGTGCTCCTGGAAGGGCTAACGCAGATACGCAGTATTTT
TRBV9	TRBJ2-1	TRBD2	few	CASSPGLAGGINNEQFF	TGTGCCAGCAGCCCTGGACTAGCGGGGGGTATCAACAATGAGCAGTTCTTC
TRBV3-1	TRBJ1-2	.	few	CASSQEAVGSAYGYTF	TGTGCCAGCAGCCAAGAAGCCGTGGGCAGCGCCTATGGCTACACCTTC
TRBV6-1	TRBJ2-3	TRBD1	few	CASSERIPGGSSTDTQYF	TGTGCCAGCAGTGAACGGATTCCAGGGGGTTCTAGCACAGATACGCAGTATTTT
TRBV5-6	TRBJ2-6	.	.	CACSLGLTVAGANVLTF	TGTGCCTGCAGTCTCGGACTGACAGTTGCTGGGGCCAACGTCCTGACTTTC
TRBV10-3	TRBJ2-5	.	many	CGIRETQYF	TGTGGGATTCGGGAGACCCAGTACTTC
TRBV5-1	TRBJ2-3	TRBD2	.	CASTLPMTSGTDTQYF	TGCGCCAGCACCTTGCCAATGACTAGCGGCACAGATACGCAGTATTTT
TRBV29-1	TRBJ1-1	TRBD1	.	CSVEDRGNTEAFF	TGCAGCGTTGAGGACAGGGGGAACACTGAAGCTTTCTTT
TRBV5-1	TRBJ2-1	TRBD2	few	CASSWSGGNYNEQFF	TGCGCCAGCAGCTGGAGCGGGGGCAACTACAATGAGCAGTTCTTC
TRBV7-3	TRBJ2-3	TRBD1	few	CASSLLGTVGADTQYF	TGTGCCAGCAGCTTATTGGGGACAGTAGGGGCAGATACGCAGTATTTT
TRBV3-1	TRBJ2-3	.	.	CASSQGWQGSRADTQYF	TGTGCCAGCAGCCAAGGTTGGCAGGGATCCCGGGCTGATACGCAGTATTTT
TRBV5-1	TRBJ2-2	.	.	CASSGVAGELFF	TGCGCCAGCAGCGGAGTAGCCGGGGAGCTGTTTTTT
TRBV3-1	TRBJ2-2	TRBD2	.	CASSRRGGEHGELFF	TGTGCCAGCAGCCGACGGGGAGGGGAGCACGGGGAGCTGTTTTTT
TRBV10-3	TRBJ2-7	.	few	CAIRDLRAEGDEQYF	TGTGCCATCAGGGACCTCAGGGCTGAGGGGGACGAGCAGTACTTC
TRBV6-6	TRBJ1-5	TRBD1	few	CASSLGGGGWQPQHF	TGTGCCAGCAGCTTAGGGGGCGGGGGCTGGCAGCCCCAGCATTTT
TRBV7-2	TRBJ2-1	.	few	CASSLRSGSYNEQFF	TGTGCCAGCAGCTTACGGTCCGGCTCCTACAATGAGCAGTTCTTC
TRBV2	TRBJ2-3	TRBD2	.	CASSEALAGVEDTQYF	TGTGCCAGCAGTGAAGCGCTAGCGGGAGTGGAAGATACGCAGTATTTT
TRBV21-1	TRBJ2-3	.	many	CASRSGGDTQYF	TGTGCCAGCCGTAGCGGGGGGGATACGCAGTATTTT
TRBV14	TRBJ2-7	.	few	CASSQDGGKNEQYF	TGTGCCAGCAGCCAAGACGGGGGAAAAAACGAGCAGTACTTC
TRBV6-1	TRBJ2-1	.	.	CASREGILRNEQFF	TGTGCCAGCAGGGAAGGAATACTACGCAATGAGCAGTTCTTC